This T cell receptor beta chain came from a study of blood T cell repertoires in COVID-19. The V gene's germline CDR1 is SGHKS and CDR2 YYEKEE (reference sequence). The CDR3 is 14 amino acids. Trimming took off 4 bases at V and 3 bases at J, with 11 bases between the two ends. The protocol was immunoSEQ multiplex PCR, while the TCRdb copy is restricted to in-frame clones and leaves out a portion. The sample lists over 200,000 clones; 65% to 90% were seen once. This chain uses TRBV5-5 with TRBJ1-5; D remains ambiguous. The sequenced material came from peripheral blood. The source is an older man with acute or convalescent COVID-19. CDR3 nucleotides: TGTGCCAGCAGCACAAAAATGATCAATCAGCCCCAGCATTTT. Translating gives CASSTKMINQPQHF.